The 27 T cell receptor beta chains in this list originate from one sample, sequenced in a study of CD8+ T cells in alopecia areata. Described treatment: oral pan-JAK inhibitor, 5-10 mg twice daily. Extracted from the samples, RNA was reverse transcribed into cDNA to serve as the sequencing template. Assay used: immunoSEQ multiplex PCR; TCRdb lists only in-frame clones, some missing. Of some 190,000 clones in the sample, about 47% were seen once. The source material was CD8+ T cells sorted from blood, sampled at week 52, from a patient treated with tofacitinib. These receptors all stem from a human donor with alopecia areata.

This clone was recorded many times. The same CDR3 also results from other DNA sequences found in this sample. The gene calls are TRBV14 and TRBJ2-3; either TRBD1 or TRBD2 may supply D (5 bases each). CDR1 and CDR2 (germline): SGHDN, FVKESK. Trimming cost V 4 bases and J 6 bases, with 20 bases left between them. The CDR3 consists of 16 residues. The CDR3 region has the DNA TGTGCCAGCAGCCCCCGGGACCGCGGGTGGACTGATACGCAGTATTTT. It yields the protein CASSPRDRGWTDTQYF. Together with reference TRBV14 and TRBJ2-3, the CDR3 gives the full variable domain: EAGVTQFPSHSVIEKGQTVTLRCDPISGHDNLYWYRRVMGKEIKFLLHFVKESKQDESGMPNNRFLAERTGGTYSTLKVQPAELEDSGVYFCASSPRDRGWTDTQYFGPGTRLTVL.

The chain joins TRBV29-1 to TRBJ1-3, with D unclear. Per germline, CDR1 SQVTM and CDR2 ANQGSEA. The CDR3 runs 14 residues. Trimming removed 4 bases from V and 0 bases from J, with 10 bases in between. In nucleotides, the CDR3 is TGCAGCGTTGTTGAGGGCCACTCTGGAAACACCATATATTTT. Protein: CSVVEGHSGNTIYF.

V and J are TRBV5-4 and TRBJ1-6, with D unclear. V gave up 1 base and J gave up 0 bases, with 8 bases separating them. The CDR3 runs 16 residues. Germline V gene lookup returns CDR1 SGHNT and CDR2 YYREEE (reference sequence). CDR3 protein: CASSLHGSSYNSPLHF. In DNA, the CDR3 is TGTGCCAGCAGCTTGCATGGGAGCTCCTATAATTCACCCCTCCACTTT.

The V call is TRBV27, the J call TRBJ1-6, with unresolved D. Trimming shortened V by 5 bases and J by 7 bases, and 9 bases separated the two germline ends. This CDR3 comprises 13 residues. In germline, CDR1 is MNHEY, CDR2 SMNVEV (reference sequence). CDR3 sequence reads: CASSPRTNSPLHF. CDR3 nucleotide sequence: TGTGCCAGCAGTCCTAGGACCAATTCACCCCTCCACTTT.

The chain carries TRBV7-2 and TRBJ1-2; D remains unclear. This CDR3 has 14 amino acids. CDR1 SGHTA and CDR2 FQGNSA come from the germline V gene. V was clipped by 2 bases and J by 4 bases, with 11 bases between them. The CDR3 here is CASSLLGLGYGYTF. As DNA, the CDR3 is TGTGCCAGCAGCTTATTGGGATTGGGCTATGGCTACACCTTC.

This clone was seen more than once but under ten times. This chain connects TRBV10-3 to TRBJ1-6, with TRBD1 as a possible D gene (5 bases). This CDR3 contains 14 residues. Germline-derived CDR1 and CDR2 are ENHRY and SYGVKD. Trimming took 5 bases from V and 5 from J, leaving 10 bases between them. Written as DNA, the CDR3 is TGTGCCATCAGTCCGTCGGGGGATAATTCACCCCTCCACTTT. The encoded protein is CAISPSGDNSPLHF.

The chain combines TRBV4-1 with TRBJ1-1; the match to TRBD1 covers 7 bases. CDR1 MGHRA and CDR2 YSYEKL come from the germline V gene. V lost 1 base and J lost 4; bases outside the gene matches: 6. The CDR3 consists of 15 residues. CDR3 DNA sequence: TGCGCCAGCAGCCAAGCCGCCAGGGGGTCCACTGAAGCTTTCTTT. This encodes CASSQAARGSTEAFF.

In DNA form, the CDR3 reads TGTGCCAGCAGCCCCGACAGGGCCTCCTACGAGCAGTACTTC. It specifies CASSPDRASYEQYF. The chain has TRBV9 and TRBJ2-7, with 7 bases identical to TRBD1. Trimming at V came to 4 bases and at J to 0 bases, leaving 4 bases not matched to a gene. In germline, CDR1 is SGDLS, CDR2 YYNGEE. The CDR3 totals 14 residues.

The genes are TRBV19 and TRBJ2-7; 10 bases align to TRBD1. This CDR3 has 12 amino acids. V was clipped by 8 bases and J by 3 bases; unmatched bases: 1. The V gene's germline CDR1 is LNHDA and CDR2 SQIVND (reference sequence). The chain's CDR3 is CASGTGDYEQYF. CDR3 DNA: TGTGCCAGTGGGACAGGGGACTACGAGCAGTACTTC.

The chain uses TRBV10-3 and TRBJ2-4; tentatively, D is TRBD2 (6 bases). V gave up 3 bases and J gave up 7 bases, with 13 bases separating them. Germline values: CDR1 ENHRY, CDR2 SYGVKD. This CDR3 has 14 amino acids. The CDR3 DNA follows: TGTGCCATCAGTGAAGGGATCGCGGGGAACATTCAGTACTTC. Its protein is CAISEGIAGNIQYF.

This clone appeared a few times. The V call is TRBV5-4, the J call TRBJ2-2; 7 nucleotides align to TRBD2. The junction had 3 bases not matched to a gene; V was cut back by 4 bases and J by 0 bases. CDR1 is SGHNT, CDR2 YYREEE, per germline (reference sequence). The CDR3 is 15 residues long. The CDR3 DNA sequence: TGTGCCAGCAGCGGGGGACTACCGAACACCGGGGAGCTGTTTTTT. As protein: CASSGGLPNTGELFF. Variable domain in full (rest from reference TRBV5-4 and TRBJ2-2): ETGVTQSPTHLIKTRGQQVTLRCSSQSGHNTVSWYQQALGQGPQFIFQYYREEENGRGNFPPRFSGLQFPNYSSELNVNALELDDSALYLCASSGGLPNTGELFFGEGSRLTVL.

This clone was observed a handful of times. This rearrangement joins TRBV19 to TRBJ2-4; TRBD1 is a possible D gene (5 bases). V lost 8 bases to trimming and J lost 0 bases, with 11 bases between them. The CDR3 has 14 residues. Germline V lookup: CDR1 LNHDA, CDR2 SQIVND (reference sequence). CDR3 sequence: CASGQVGAKNIQYF. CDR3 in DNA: TGTGCCAGTGGACAAGTGGGAGCCAAAAACATTCAGTACTTC.

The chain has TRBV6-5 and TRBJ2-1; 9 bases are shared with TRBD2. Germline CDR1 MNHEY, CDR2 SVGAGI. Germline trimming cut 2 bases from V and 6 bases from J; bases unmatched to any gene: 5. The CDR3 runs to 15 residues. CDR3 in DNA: TGTGCCAGCAGTTACGTGGCTAGCGGGGTCAATGAGCAGTTCTTC. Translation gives CASSYVASGVNEQFF.

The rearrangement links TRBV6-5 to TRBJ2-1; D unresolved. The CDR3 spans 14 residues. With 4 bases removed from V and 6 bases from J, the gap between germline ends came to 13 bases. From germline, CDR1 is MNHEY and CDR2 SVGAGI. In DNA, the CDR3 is TGTGCCAGCAGTTCCCTGACGAACCCCAATGAGCAGTTCTTC. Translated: CASSSLTNPNEQFF.

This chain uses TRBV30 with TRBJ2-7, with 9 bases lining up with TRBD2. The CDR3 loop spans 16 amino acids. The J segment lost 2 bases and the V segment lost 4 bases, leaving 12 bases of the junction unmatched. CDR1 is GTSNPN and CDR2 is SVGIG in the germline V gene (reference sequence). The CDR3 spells CAWTLGSGGPTYEQYF. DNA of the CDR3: TGTGCCTGGACCCTGGGTAGCGGGGGCCCAACCTACGAGCAGTACTTC.

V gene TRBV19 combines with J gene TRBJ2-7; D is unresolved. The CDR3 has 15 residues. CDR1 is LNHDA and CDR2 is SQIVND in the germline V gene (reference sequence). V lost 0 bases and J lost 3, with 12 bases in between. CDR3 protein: CASSIDLNSLYEQYF. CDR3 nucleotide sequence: TGTGCCAGTAGTATAGATCTGAACAGCCTCTACGAGCAGTACTTC.

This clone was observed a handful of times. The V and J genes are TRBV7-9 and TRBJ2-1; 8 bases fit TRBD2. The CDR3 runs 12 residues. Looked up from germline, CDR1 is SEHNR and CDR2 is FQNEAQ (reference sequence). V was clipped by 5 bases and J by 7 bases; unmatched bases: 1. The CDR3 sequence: CASSPSGNEQFF. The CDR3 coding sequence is TGTGCCAGCAGCCCTAGCGGGAATGAGCAGTTCTTC.

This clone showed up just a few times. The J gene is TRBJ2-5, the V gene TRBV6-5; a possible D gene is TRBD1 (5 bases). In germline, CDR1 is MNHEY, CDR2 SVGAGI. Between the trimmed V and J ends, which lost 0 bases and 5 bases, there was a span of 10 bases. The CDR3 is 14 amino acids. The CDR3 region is CASSYSRVAETQYF. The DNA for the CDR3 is TGTGCCAGCAGTTACTCCAGGGTGGCGGAGACCCAGTACTTC.

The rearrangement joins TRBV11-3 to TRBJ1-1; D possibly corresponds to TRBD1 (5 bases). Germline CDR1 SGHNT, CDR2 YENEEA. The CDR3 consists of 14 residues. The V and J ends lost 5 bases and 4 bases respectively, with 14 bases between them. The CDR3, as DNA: TGTGCCAGCAGCCCGGGACTGTTAGGCACTGAAGCTTTCTTT. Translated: CASSPGLLGTEAFF.

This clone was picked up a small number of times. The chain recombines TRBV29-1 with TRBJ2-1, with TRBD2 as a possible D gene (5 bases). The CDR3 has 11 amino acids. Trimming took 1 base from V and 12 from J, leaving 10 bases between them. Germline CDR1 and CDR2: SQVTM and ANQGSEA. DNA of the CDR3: TGCAGCGTTGAAGCTCGAGGGTCGCAGTTCTTC. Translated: CSVEARGSQFF.

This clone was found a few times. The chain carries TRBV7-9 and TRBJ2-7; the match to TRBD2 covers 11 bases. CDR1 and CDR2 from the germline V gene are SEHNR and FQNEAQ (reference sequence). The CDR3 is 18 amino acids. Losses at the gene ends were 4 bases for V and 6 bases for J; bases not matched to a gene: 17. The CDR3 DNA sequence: TGTGCCAGCAGCTACAACTCGGGGAGAGGGACTAGCGGTCCCGAGCAGTACTTC. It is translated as CASSYNSGRGTSGPEQYF.

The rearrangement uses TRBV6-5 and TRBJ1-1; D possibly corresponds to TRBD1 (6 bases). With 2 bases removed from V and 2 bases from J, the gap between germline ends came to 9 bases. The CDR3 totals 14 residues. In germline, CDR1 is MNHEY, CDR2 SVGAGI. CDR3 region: CASSYVGGNTEAFF. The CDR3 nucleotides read TGTGCCAGCAGTTACGTCGGGGGCAACACTGAAGCTTTCTTT.

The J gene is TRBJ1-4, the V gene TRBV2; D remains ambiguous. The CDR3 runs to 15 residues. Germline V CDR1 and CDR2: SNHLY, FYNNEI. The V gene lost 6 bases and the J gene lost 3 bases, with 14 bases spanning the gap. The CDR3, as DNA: TGTGCCAGCAGAGATCAGACCGGCTCTAATGAAAAACTGTTTTTT. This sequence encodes CASRDQTGSNEKLFF.

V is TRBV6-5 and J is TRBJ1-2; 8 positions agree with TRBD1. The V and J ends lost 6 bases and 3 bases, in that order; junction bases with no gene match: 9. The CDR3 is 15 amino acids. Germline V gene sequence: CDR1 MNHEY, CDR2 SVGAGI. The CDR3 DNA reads TGTGCCAGCAGCAAAGGGCAGGGGGCGGACTATGGCTACACCTTC. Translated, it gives CASSKGQGADYGYTF.

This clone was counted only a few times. DNA of the CDR3: TGCGCCAGCAGCTTGGATCTCCGGGACAGGGGTAATTCACCCCTCCACTTT. Translated, it gives CASSLDLRDRGNSPLHF. V is TRBV5-1 and J is TRBJ1-6, with 10 bases aligning to TRBD1. There are 17 residues in the CDR3. V trimming: 0 bases; J trimming: 6 bases; junction bases outside the gene matches: 6. The germline CDR1 and CDR2 sequences are SGHRS and YFSETQ.

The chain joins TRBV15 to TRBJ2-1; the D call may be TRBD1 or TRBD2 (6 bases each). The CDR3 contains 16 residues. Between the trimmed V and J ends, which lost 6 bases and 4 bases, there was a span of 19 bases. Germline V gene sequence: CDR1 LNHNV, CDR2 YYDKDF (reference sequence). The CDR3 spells CATRDLPGATYNEQFF. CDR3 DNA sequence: TGTGCCACCAGAGACCTCCCGGGGGCAACGTACAATGAGCAGTTCTTC. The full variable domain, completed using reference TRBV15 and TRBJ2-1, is DAMVIQNPRYQVTQFGKPVTLSCSQTLNHNVMYWYQQKSSQAPKLLFHYYDKDFNNEADTPDNFQSRRPNTSFCFLDIRSPGLGDTAMYLCATRDLPGATYNEQFFGPGTRLTVL.

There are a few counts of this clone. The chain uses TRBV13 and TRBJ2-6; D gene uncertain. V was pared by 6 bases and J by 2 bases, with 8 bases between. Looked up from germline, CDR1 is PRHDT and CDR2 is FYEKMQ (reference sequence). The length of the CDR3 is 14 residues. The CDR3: CASSMGTGANVLTF. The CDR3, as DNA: TGTGCCAGCAGTATGGGAACTGGGGCCAACGTCCTGACTTTC.